A selection of T cell receptor beta chains follows, all from one sample in a study of breast tumors, draining lymph nodes, adjacent tissues. TCRdb re-analysed the multiplex PCR reads in MiXCR, keeping a single row per CDR3 protein. The sample carries approximately 120,000 distinct CDR3 sequences, around 21% recorded once. Sequenced input: axillary lymph node tissue. These receptors originate from a female donor with breast cancer. Some clones in this sample may be carry-over from other donors' samples. CDR3s include the opening cysteine and the closing phenylalanine or tryptophan. The order of the fields is D gene, J gene, V gene, clone size, CDR3 protein, CDR3 DNA. The D gene is left open where the match is weak. Clone size is shown for a subset of rows, as once, few, many or a class of expanded clone.

NA	TRBJ1-2	TRBV2	many	CASSSTNSYGYTF	TGTGCCAGCAGCTCGACAAACAGCTATGGCTACACCTTC
NA	TRBJ1-2	TRBV5-8	NA	CASSLVYGQNYGYTF	TGTGCCAGCAGCTTGGTCTACGGCCAGAACTATGGCTACACCTTC
NA	TRBJ1-6	TRBV18	many	CASSPAGDNSPLHF	TGTGCCAGCTCACCCGCGGGGGATAATTCACCCCTCCACTTT
TRBD2	TRBJ2-1	TRBV5-1	NA	CASSIWGVLAGLSNEQFF	TGCGCCAGCAGCATTTGGGGGGTACTAGCGGGACTGAGCAATGAGCAGTTCTTC
NA	TRBJ1-2	TRBV2	many	CASRERDAVGYGYTF	TGTGCCAGCAGGGAAAGGGACGCCGTGGGGTATGGCTACACCTTC
NA	TRBJ2-7	TRBV11-2	many	CASSETGTASEQYF	TGTGCCAGCAGCGAAACCGGGACGGCTTCCGAGCAGTACTTC
NA	TRBJ2-3	TRBV27	few	CASSSDLSTDTQYF	TGTGCCAGCAGTTCGGACTTGTCCACAGATACGCAGTATTTT
NA	TRBJ1-6	TRBV3-1	many	CASSQGRPSPLHF	TGTGCCAGCAGCCAAGGTCGACCTTCACCCCTCCACTTT
NA	TRBJ2-1	TRBV19	many	CASSIRGSSNEQFF	TGTGCCAGTAGTATCAGGGGTTCGAGCAATGAGCAGTTCTTC
NA	TRBJ2-1	TRBV5-5	NA	CASSFYICSARGLDEQFF	NA
NA	TRBJ2-7	TRBV6-4	many	CASSERFSREQYF	TGTGCCAGCAGTGAGAGGTTTAGTCGCGAGCAGTACTTC
TRBD1	TRBJ2-1	TRBV28	few	CASSSGTGDINEQFF	TGTGCCAGCAGCTCCGGGACAGGGGATATCAATGAGCAGTTCTTC
TRBD2	TRBJ2-1	TRBV7-9	few	CASSPSGSAYNERFF	TGTGCCAGCAGCCCAAGCGGGAGCGCCTACAATGAGCGGTTCTTC